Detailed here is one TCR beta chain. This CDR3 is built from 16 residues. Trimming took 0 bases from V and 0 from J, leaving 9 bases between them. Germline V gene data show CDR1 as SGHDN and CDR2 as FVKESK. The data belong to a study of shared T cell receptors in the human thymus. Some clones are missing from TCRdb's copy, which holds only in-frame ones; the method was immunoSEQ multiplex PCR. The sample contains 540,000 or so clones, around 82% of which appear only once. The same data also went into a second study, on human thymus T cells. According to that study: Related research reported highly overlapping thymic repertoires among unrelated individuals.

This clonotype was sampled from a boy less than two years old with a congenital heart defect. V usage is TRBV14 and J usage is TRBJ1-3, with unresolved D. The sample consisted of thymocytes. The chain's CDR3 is CASSQENAASGNTIYF. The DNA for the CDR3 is TGTGCCAGCAGCCAAGAGAACGCGGCCTCTGGAAACACCATATATTTT.